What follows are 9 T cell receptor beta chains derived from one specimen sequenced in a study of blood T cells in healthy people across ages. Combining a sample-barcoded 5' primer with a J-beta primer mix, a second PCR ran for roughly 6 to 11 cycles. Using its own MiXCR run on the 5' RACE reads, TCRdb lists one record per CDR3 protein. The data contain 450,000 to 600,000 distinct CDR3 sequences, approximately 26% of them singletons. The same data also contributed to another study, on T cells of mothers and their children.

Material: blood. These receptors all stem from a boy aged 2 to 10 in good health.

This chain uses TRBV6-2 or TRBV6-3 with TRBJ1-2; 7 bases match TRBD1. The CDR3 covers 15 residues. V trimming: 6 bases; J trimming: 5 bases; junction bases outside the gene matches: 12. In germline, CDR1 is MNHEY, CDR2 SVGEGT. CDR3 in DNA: TGTGCCAGCAGACGACGGGACAGCAGGTCGTATGGCTACACCTTC. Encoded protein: CASRRRDSRSYGYTF.

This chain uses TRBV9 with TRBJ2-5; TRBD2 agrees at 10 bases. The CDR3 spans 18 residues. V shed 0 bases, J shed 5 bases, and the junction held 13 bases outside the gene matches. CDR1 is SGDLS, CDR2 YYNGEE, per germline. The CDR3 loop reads CASSVEGSGGATKETQYF. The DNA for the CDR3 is TGTGCCAGCAGCGTAGAAGGGAGCGGGGGGGCAACGAAGGAGACCCAGTACTTC.

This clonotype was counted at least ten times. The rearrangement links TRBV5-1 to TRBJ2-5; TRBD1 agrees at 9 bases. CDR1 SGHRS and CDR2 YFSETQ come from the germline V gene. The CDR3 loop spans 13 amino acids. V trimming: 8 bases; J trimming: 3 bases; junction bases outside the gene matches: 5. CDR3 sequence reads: CASRRTGEETQYF. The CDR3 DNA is TGCGCCAGTCGACGGACAGGGGAAGAGACCCAGTACTTC.

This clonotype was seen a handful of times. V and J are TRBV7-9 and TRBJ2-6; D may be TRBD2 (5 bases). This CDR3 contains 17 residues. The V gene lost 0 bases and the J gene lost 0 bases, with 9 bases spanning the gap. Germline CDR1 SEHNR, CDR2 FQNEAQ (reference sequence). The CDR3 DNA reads TGTGCCAGCAGCTTAGCGGAGAGGGTCTCTGGGGCCAACGTCCTGACTTTC. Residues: CASSLAERVSGANVLTF.

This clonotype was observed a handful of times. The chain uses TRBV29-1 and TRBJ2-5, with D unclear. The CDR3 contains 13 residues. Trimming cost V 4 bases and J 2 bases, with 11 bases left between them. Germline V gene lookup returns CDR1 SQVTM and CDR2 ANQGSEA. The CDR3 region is CSVVGPRQETQYF. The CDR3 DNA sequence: TGCAGCGTTGTTGGTCCTCGGCAAGAGACCCAGTACTTC.

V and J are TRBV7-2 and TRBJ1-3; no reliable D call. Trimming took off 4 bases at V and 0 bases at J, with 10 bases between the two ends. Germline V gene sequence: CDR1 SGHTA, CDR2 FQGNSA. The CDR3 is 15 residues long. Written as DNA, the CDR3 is TGTGCCAGCAGCTCTCAGCCTAGCTCTGGAAACACCATATATTTT. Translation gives CASSSQPSSGNTIYF.

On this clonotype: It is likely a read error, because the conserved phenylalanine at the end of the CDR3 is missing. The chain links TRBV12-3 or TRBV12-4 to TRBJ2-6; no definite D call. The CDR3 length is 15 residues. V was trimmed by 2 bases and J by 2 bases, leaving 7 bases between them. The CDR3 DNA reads TGTGCCAGCAGTTTAAAGGGTACTGGGGCCAACGTCCTGACTCTC. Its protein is CASSLKGTGANVLTL.

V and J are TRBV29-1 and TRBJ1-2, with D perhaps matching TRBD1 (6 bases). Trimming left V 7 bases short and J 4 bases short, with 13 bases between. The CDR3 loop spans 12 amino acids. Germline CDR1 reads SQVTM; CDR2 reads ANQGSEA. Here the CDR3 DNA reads TGCAGCGCCGGAGGGGGTAGCTATGGCTACACCTTC. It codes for CSAGGGSYGYTF.

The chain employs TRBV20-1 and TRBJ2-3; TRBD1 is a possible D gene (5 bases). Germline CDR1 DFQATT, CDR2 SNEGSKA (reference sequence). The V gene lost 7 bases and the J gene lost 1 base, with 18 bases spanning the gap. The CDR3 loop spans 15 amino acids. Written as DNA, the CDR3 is TGCAGTGGCACCCTACCTGGGGCCGGCACAGATACGCAGTATTTT. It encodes CSGTLPGAGTDTQYF.